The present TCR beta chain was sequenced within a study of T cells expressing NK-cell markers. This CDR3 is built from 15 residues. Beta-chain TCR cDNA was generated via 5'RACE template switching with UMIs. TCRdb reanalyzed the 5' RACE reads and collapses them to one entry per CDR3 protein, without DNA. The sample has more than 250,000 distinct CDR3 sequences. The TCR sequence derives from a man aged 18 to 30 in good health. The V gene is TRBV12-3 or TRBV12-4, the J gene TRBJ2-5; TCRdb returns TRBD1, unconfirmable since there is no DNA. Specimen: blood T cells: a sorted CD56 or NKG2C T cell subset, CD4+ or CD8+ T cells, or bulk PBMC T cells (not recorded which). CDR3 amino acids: CASSTNRGRQETQYF.